This TCR beta chain derives from a study of blood T cell repertoires in COVID-19 (TCRdb year 2020). Some background on the complete study: Collaborator samples came from the United States, Italy and Spain and covered acute and convalescent phases of COVID-19. The material from the prospective study consisted of cDNA or gDNA derived from T cells, B-cell-depleted T cells, or PBMCs. Deeply sampled blood TCRbeta repertoires from subjects exposed to, actively infected with, or recovered from COVID-19 were included in the dataset. The repertoires were made available in a free public database intended to serve as a resource for research on the immune response to SARS-CoV-2. Samples came from the ongoing ImmuneRACE study (first 160 participants) plus 1,254 subjects from 6 global collaborators. The sample metadata nearly always contained a de-identified subject ID, COVID-19 status, age in years and sex. Where available, HLA class I and class II types were obtained from metadata supplied by the sample provider rather than from assay-based typing.

In regard to this clone: Which antigen it targets is not known. No much larger clonotype is one base removed from it; base qualities were not supplied.

TCRbeta CDR3 regions were amplified from genomic DNA using the immunoSEQ Assay, a bias-controlled multiplex PCR. In the original analysis: The number of nucleated cells in each sample was estimated from the amplification of reference gene primers within the assay. To quantify the absolute abundance of each unique TCRbeta CDR3 rearrangement, sequence reads were collapsed and filtered. For each sample, productive Simpson clonality was calculated by taking the square root of Simpson's diversity index across productive rearrangements. TCRdb re-hosts the immuneACCESS table, in-frame sequences only. Its copies lack some clones; in the studies checked, an unresolved V gene accounts for under half of them, and the cause for the rest is not known. D and trimming were read from the DNA, whereas the V and J calls and clone size are those reported in that table. The sample records around 290,000 clones, approximately 86% of which are singletons. 1% of the sample lies in the top ten.

In the prospective study, participants were about 18 to 90 years old, resided in about two dozen geographic areas of the United States, and were enrolled through a virtual design. To assign participants to cohorts, the prospective study relied on clinical history that participants themselves reported in a screening survey and a study questionnaire. For ImmuneRACE Cohort 3, a participant was defined as recovered based on two consecutive negative NP/OP PCR tests, clearance by a healthcare professional, or resolution of symptoms. Each participant in the prospective study had whole blood, serum and a nasopharyngeal or oropharyngeal swab collected by mobile phlebotomists. Participants in the prospective study had the option to provide additional blood draws and questionnaires over a roughly two-month period. Before DNA extraction, prospective study blood samples were shipped either frozen or at room temperature.

There are 16 amino acids in the CDR3, from cysteine to phenylalanine inclusive. Kept here is only the CDR3 DNA, which spans 48 bases and is read in frame from base 1. V loses 1 base, J loses 8 bases, and the germline ends lie 18 bases apart. CDR1 and CDR2, looked up from the germline V gene (reference sequence), are LGHDT and YNNKEL. The study at large found these results: The quantity of clinical and demographic metadata differed by source and by participant and was supplied without curation.

The clonotype comes from a woman in her twenties or thirties who had recovered from COVID-19. The specimen sequenced was PBMCs or T cells enriched from blood (not recorded which). The sequence joins TRBV3-1 (or the pseudogene TRBV3-2) to TRBJ2-1; confidence is insufficient to name the D gene. The sequenced DNA: TGTGCCAGCAGCCAAGGCCTTTTGGGCCGGTTGTATGAGCAGTTCTTC. The encoded protein is CASSQGLLGRLYEQFF.